What follows are 20 T cell receptor beta chains derived from one specimen sequenced in a study of blood T cell repertoires in COVID-19. Some clones are missing from TCRdb's copy, which holds only in-frame ones; the method was immunoSEQ multiplex PCR. The sample carries 200,000 to 300,000 clones, roughly 88% recorded once. Sequencing used PBMCs or T cells enriched from blood (not recorded which). The receptors stem from a woman aged 40 to 55 with acute COVID-19.

CDR3: CASSPRTEEKLFF. The CDR3 region has the DNA TGTGCCAGCAGCCCCCGGACAGAAGAAAAACTGTTTTTT. The chain employs TRBV12-3 or TRBV12-4 and TRBJ1-4; D perhaps matches TRBD1 (6 bases). V lost 6 bases to trimming and J lost 8 bases, with 13 bases between them. The CDR3 spans 13 residues.

The chain recombines TRBV27 with TRBJ2-1; 8 bases align to TRBD2. The V gene's germline CDR1 is MNHEY and CDR2 SMNVEV (reference sequence). The CDR3 is made up of 13 amino acids. V shed 11 bases, J shed 10 bases, and the junction held 13 bases outside the gene matches. CDR3 in DNA: TGTGCCGGAAAGCGGGGGTGCCGGGAAGAGCAGTTCTTC. Amino acid sequence: CAGKRGCREEQFF.

This chain links TRBV7-2 with TRBJ2-1, with 13 bases that match TRBD2. CDR3 size: 15 residues. Per the germline V gene, CDR1 is SGHTA and CDR2 is FQGNSA. With V trimmed by 5 bases and J by 12 bases, 10 bases remained unmatched. DNA for the CDR3: TGTGCCAGCAGCCCCGGACTAGCGGGAGTGTCTCTGCAGTTCTTC. Translated, it gives CASSPGLAGVSLQFF. Looking up the rest from reference TRBV7-2 and TRBJ2-1 gives the full variable domain: GAGVSQSPSNKVTEKGKDVELRCDPISGHTALYWYRQSLGQGLEFLIYFQGNSAPDKSGLPSDRFSAERTGGSVSTLTIQRTQQEDSAVYLCASSPGLAGVSLQFFGPGTRLTVL.

The genes are TRBV2 and TRBJ2-7; 13 bases fit TRBD2. Trimming cost V 6 bases and J 6 bases; bases outside gene matches: 5. Looked up from germline, CDR1 is SNHLY and CDR2 is FYNNEI. The CDR3 length is 14 residues. The CDR3 coding sequence is TGTGCCAGCAGCCCAACTAGCGGGGGGGGCGAGCAGTACTTC. Translated, it gives CASSPTSGGGEQYF.

The rearrangement joins TRBV18 to TRBJ2-2, with TRBD1 matching 9 bases. V trimming: 6 bases; J trimming: 6 bases; junction bases outside the gene matches: 11. Per germline, CDR1 KGHSH and CDR2 LQKENI. The CDR3 extends over 16 amino acids. The CDR3 nucleotides read TGTGCCAGCTCGCCATTACAGGGGGCCGAGGCCGGGGAGCTGTTTTTT. Encoded protein: CASSPLQGAEAGELFF.

V gene TRBV18 combines with J gene TRBJ1-3; tentative D call: TRBD1 (5 bases). The CDR3 sequence is 17 residues long. V was cut by 3 bases and J by 0 bases, with 15 bases left in between. The germline CDR1 and CDR2 sequences are KGHSH and LQKENI. The CDR3 protein is CASSPSETAHSGNTIYF. The DNA for the CDR3 is TGTGCCAGCTCACCGTCCGAGACAGCACACTCTGGAAACACCATATATTTT.

The J gene is TRBJ2-7, the V gene TRBV15; 9 bases align to TRBD1. CDR1 and CDR2 from the germline V gene are LNHNV and YYDKDF (reference sequence). The CDR3 is 13 amino acids. With V trimmed by 7 bases and J by 4 bases, 5 bases remained unmatched. The CDR3 sequence: CATNPGTGYEQYF. The CDR3, as DNA: TGTGCCACCAATCCCGGGACAGGGTACGAGCAGTACTTC.

The rearrangement uses TRBV18 and TRBJ1-1; TRBD1 might be the D (5 bases). Trimming pared 6 bases from V and 5 bases from J, leaving 22 bases between. The CDR3 runs to 16 residues. In germline, CDR1 is KGHSH, CDR2 LQKENI. CDR3 amino acids: CASSLKGARLGTEAFF. Here the CDR3 DNA reads TGTGCCAGCTCGCTAAAAGGGGCGCGTTTGGGGACTGAAGCTTTCTTT.

The chain has TRBV5-6 and TRBJ2-1, with 7 bases fitting TRBD2. Trimming took 3 bases from V and 10 from J; bases not matched to a gene: 13. The V gene's germline CDR1 is SGHDT and CDR2 YYEEEE. The CDR3 contains 15 residues. The CDR3 DNA reads as TGTGCCAGCAGCTCGATGAGAGTGTCCGGGGGGGAGCAGTTCTTC. It specifies CASSSMRVSGGEQFF. Based on the CDR3 plus reference TRBV5-6 and TRBJ2-1, the full variable domain is DAGVTQSPTHLIKTRGQQVTLRCSPKSGHDTVSWYQQALGQGPQFIFQYYEEEERQRGNFPDRFSGHQFPNYSSELNVNALLLGDSALYLCASSSMRVSGGEQFFGPGTRLTVL.

The chain couples TRBV3-1 (or the pseudogene TRBV3-2) to TRBJ2-3; D is undetermined. Germline lookup yields CDR1 LGHDT and CDR2 YNNKEL (reference sequence). Trimming took 4 bases from V and 0 from J, leaving 2 bases between them. The CDR3 spans 12 residues. The CDR3 loop is CASSLSTDTQYF. For the CDR3, the DNA is TGTGCCAGCAGCCTAAGCACAGATACGCAGTATTTT.

J is TRBJ1-2 and V is TRBV19; TRBD1 is a possible D gene (5 bases). The germline V gene has CDR1 LNHDA and CDR2 SQIVND (reference sequence). The CDR3 has 11 residues. The CDR3 reads CCSGSNYGYTF. In DNA, the CDR3 is TGTTGCTCAGGGTCTAACTATGGCTACACCTTC. The whole variable domain, remainder taken from reference TRBV19 and TRBJ1-2, is DGGITQSPKYLFRKEGQNVTLSCEQNLNHDAMYWYRQDPGQGLRLIYYSQIVNDFQKGDIAEGYSVSREKKESFPLTVTSAQKNPTAFYLCCSGSNYGYTFGSGTRLTVV.

This clone was detected only once. The gene calls are TRBV27 and TRBJ2-7; 12 nucleotides match TRBD2. Germline CDR1 reads MNHEY; CDR2 reads SMNVEV (reference sequence). The CDR3 extends over 15 amino acids. V shed 6 bases and J 3 bases; nucleotides not matched to a gene: 6. CDR3 coding DNA: TGTGCCAGCAGACTTTCTAGCGGGGGGGGCTACGAGCAGTACTTC. Translating it yields CASRLSSGGGYEQYF.

The gene calls are TRBV4-2 and TRBJ2-6; 7 bases agree with TRBD1. The CDR3 totals 21 residues. The V gene end was trimmed by 4 bases and the J gene end by 0 bases; junction bases not matched to a gene: 18. Looked up from germline, CDR1 is LGHNA and CDR2 is YNFKEQ. DNA of the CDR3: TGTGCCAGCAGCCTAAAGGGGGCGGAGACAGGAGGAATCTCTGGGGCCAACGTCCTGACTTTC. Protein product: CASSLKGAETGGISGANVLTF.

The V call is TRBV2, the J call TRBJ2-5; D unresolved. The CDR3 covers 14 residues. V was pared by 3 bases and J by 3 bases, with 11 bases between. Germline assignment: CDR1 SNHLY and CDR2 FYNNEI. CDR3 in amino acids: CASSEIRSEETQYF. The CDR3 region has the DNA TGTGCCAGCAGTGAGATCAGGTCGGAAGAGACCCAGTACTTC.

This clone showed up just once. This sequence joins TRBV12-3 or TRBV12-4 and TRBJ2-7; TRBD2 is a possible D gene (5 bases). This CDR3 is built from 11 residues. Trimming cost V 6 bases and J 7 bases, with 10 bases left between them. For the CDR3, the DNA is TGTGCCAGCAGGGGAACGGGGGAGCAGTACTTC. Translating it yields CASRGTGEQYF.

In its sample, this clone was seen once. CDR3 region: CATSDFTGGKLGEQFF. Written as DNA, the CDR3 is TGTGCCACCAGTGATTTTACAGGGGGCAAGTTGGGCGAGCAGTTCTTC. The chain employs TRBV24-1 and TRBJ2-1, with TRBD1 matching over 9 bases. Germline V gene lookup returns CDR1 KGHDR and CDR2 SFDVKD. The CDR3 consists of 16 residues. The trim removed 1 base at V and 10 bases at J, leaving 10 bases unmatched.

The CDR3 is CASSLDWGRSSYNEQFF. The CDR3 DNA is TGTGCCAGCAGCTTAGATTGGGGCCGCAGCTCCTACAATGAGCAGTTCTTC. The chain uses TRBV7-2 and TRBJ2-1, with D perhaps matching TRBD1 (5 bases). The V and J ends lost 1 base and 0 bases respectively, with 13 bases between them. The germline gives CDR1 SGHTA, CDR2 FQGNSA. The CDR3 is 17 amino acids. Together with reference TRBV7-2 and TRBJ2-1, the CDR3 gives the full variable domain: GAGVSQSPSNKVTEKGKDVELRCDPISGHTALYWYRQSLGQGLEFLIYFQGNSAPDKSGLPSDRFSAERTGGSVSTLTIQRTQQEDSAVYLCASSLDWGRSSYNEQFFGPGTRLTVL.

This clone was detected only once. This rearrangement joins TRBV4-3 to TRBJ2-7, with 9 bases aligning to TRBD1. Trimming cost V 1 base and J 4 bases; bases outside gene matches: 8. Germline CDR1 reads LGHNA; CDR2 reads YSLEER. The length of the CDR3 is 16 residues. The CDR3 DNA reads TGCGCCAGCAGCCAAGGAGCCGGGACAGGGTGGTACGAGCAGTACTTC. This translates into CASSQGAGTGWYEQYF.

This clone occurred once. The genes are TRBV19 and TRBJ1-6, with D unresolved. The length of the CDR3 is 14 residues. V lost 6 bases, J lost 4 bases, and 10 bases lay in between. CDR1 LNHDA and CDR2 SQIVND come from the germline V gene (reference sequence). In nucleotides, the CDR3 is TGTGCCAGTAGAATACAGAATTATAATTCACCCCTCCACTTT. The encoded protein is CASRIQNYNSPLHF.

This clone was seen once. The J gene is TRBJ1-2, the V gene TRBV6-5, with 11 positions matching TRBD1. CDR1 MNHEY and CDR2 SVGAGI come from the germline V gene. The CDR3 is 15 residues long. The trim removed 6 bases at V and 2 bases at J, leaving 5 bases unmatched. CDR3 nucleotide sequence: TGTGCCAGCAGCCGCGGGACAGGGGGGAACTATGGCTACACCTTC. Protein product: CASSRGTGGNYGYTF.